What follows are 27 T cell receptor beta chains derived from one specimen sequenced in a study of technical replicates of blood from several donors. The repertoire was sequenced with immunoSEQ multiplex PCR; TCRdb's copy has only in-frame clones and lacks some. This table holds tens of thousands of clones, 70% to 90% found once. What was sequenced was PBMCs. These receptors all stem from a human donor in good health. Some clones in this sample may be carry-over from other donors' samples.

CDR3 region: CASSQGGTHLLNTEAFF. CDR3 DNA: TGTGCCAGCAGCCAAGGTGGGACACATCTTTTGAACACTGAAGCTTTCTTT. The rearrangement links TRBV4-2 to TRBJ1-1, with D maybe TRBD1 (6 bases). From germline, CDR1 is LGHNA and CDR2 YNFKEQ. The germline V and J ends were trimmed by 1 base and 0 bases, with 15 bases remaining between them. CDR3 size: 17 residues.

V gene TRBV6-5 combines with J gene TRBJ2-1; TRBD2 matches at 11 bases. The length of the CDR3 is 15 residues. Germline V gene sequence: CDR1 MNHEY, CDR2 SVGAGI. The V segment lost 6 bases and the J segment 12 bases; nucleotides outside the gene matches: 13. CDR3 loop: CASSLTSGAMGMQFF. DNA of the CDR3: TGTGCCAGCAGCCTGACTAGCGGGGCCATGGGTATGCAGTTCTTC.

This chain joins TRBV2 and TRBJ2-5; D may be TRBD1 (6 bases). Trimming took 3 bases from V and 4 from J, leaving 12 bases between them. Germline V CDR1 and CDR2: SNHLY, FYNNEI. The CDR3 contains 14 residues. The CDR3 spells CASSDTTGRETQYF. The CDR3 region has the DNA TGTGCCAGCAGTGACACGACAGGCAGAGAGACCCAGTACTTC.

V usage is TRBV27 and J usage is TRBJ2-7, with a weak D call TRBD2 (6 bases). The CDR3 totals 14 residues. Germline CDR1 MNHEY, CDR2 SMNVEV (reference sequence). Trimming took off 6 bases at V and 6 bases at J, with 18 bases between the two ends. Here the CDR3 reads CASSQLGGVPEQYF. As DNA, the CDR3 is TGTGCCAGCAGCCAACTAGGAGGGGTACCCGAGCAGTACTTC.

The chain combines TRBV10-3 with TRBJ2-1; 10 positions match TRBD2. Germline trimming cut 6 bases from V and 5 bases from J; bases unmatched to any gene: 7. Germline V CDR1 and CDR2: ENHRY, SYGVKD. The CDR3 runs to 15 residues. DNA for the CDR3: TGTGCCATCAGCCGGACTAGCGGAGGAAACAATGAGCAGTTCTTC. It codes for CAISRTSGGNNEQFF.

The chain links TRBV11-2 to TRBJ1-1; D possibly corresponds to TRBD1 (5 bases). Germline V gene sequence: CDR1 SGHAT, CDR2 FQNNGV. CDR3 size: 14 residues. The V end was cut by 3 bases, the J end by 5 bases, with 13 bases between. Here the CDR3 reads CASSFSREGTEAFF. The CDR3 nucleotides read TGTGCCAGCAGCTTTAGCAGGGAAGGGACTGAAGCTTTCTTT.

This clone was counted once. The chain is built from TRBV4-2 and TRBJ2-7, with 13 positions matching TRBD2. The CDR3 has 17 residues. Trimming cost V 0 bases and J 7 bases; bases outside gene matches: 9. Germline assignment: CDR1 LGHNA and CDR2 YNFKEQ. CDR3 sequence (DNA): TGTGCCAGCAGCCAAGATGGACTAGCGGGAGCCGGCGGGGAGCAGTACTTC. Translation gives CASSQDGLAGAGGEQYF.

The chain couples TRBV11-3 to TRBJ2-5; D perhaps matches TRBD2 (6 bases). Per germline, CDR1 SGHNT and CDR2 YENEEA. This CDR3 region has 15 residues. Trimming left V 4 bases short and J 3 bases short, with 15 bases between. CDR3 bases: TGTGCCAGCAGCTCGCACCGGGACTCCGAAGAGACCCAGTACTTC. The encoded protein is CASSSHRDSEETQYF.

This chain uses TRBV4-1 with TRBJ2-3; 7 bases agree with TRBD1. After removal of 4 bases from V and 0 bases from J, the junction contained 19 bases not matched to a gene. Germline V gene sequence: CDR1 MGHRA, CDR2 YSYEKL. This CDR3 has 20 amino acids. This CDR3 is CASSPRGSGQPGVSTDTQYF. The CDR3, as DNA: TGCGCCAGCAGCCCCCGAGGGTCGGGACAGCCTGGCGTTAGCACAGATACGCAGTATTTT.

The V and J genes are TRBV7-9 and TRBJ1-2; no reliable D call. Germline V gene data show CDR1 as SEHNR and CDR2 as FQNEAQ (reference sequence). The CDR3 contains 12 residues. Trimming cost V 1 base and J 11 bases, with 11 bases left between them. In DNA, the CDR3 is TGTGCCAGCAGCTTAGAGTCCGGGAGATACACCTTC. Translation gives CASSLESGRYTF.

This rearrangement joins TRBV11-3 to TRBJ2-2; 8 bases are a match to TRBD2. The V and J ends lost 1 base and 5 bases, in that order; junction bases with no gene match: 3. The CDR3 runs to 15 residues. The germline gives CDR1 SGHNT, CDR2 YENEEA. The CDR3 sequence is CASSLVRGGTGELFF. The CDR3 nucleotides read TGTGCCAGCAGCTTAGTACGCGGGGGGACCGGGGAGCTGTTTTTT.

This chain uses TRBV4-2 with TRBJ2-7; 13 nucleotides line up with TRBD2. V was clipped by 3 bases and J by 0 bases; unmatched bases: 8. Germline values: CDR1 LGHNA, CDR2 YNFKEQ. The CDR3 is 18 amino acids. The CDR3 loop reads CASSQTPGLAGDSYEQYF. As DNA, the CDR3 is TGTGCCAGCAGCCAGACCCCTGGACTAGCGGGGGACTCCTACGAGCAGTACTTC.

This clone was found once. The chain recombines TRBV6-5 with TRBJ1-2, with a weak D call TRBD1 (6 bases). With 4 bases removed from V and 2 bases from J, the gap between germline ends came to 14 bases. The CDR3 loop spans 15 amino acids. CDR1 MNHEY and CDR2 SVGAGI come from the germline V gene. The CDR3 is CASSSGGAKNYGYTF. In nucleotides, the CDR3 is TGTGCCAGCAGTTCTGGGGGCGCAAAGAACTATGGCTACACCTTC.

The gene calls are TRBV10-3 and TRBJ1-1, with 7 positions matching TRBD1. CDR3 length: 12 residues. Unmatched junction bases numbered 6, after V lost 10 bases and J lost 4 bases. Germline V gene lookup returns CDR1 ENHRY and CDR2 SYGVKD. Here the CDR3 reads CASRQGGTEAFF. CDR3 nucleotides: TGTGCCAGCCGACAGGGAGGCACTGAAGCTTTCTTT.

The chain has TRBV7-2 and TRBJ2-3, with TRBD2 as a possible D gene (6 bases). Trimming removed 0 bases from V and 0 bases from J, with 7 bases in between. CDR3 size: 15 residues. Germline V CDR1 and CDR2: SGHTA, FQGNSA. This CDR3 is CASSLAGGSTDTQYF. The CDR3 DNA sequence: TGTGCCAGCAGCTTAGCTGGGGGGAGCACAGATACGCAGTATTTT.

V and J are TRBV5-4 and TRBJ2-7; the D is unclear. V lost 1 base and J 0 bases, leaving 8 bases between the germline ends. Germline V lookup: CDR1 SGHNT, CDR2 YYREEE (reference sequence). The CDR3 loop spans 14 amino acids. The CDR3 protein is CASSLPTGSYEQYF. The CDR3 DNA follows: TGTGCCAGCAGCTTGCCGACTGGCTCCTACGAGCAGTACTTC.

In DNA form, the CDR3 reads TGTGCCAGCAGCGAAGGACAGGGGGGTTACGAGCAGTACTTC. It yields the protein CASSEGQGGYEQYF. V gene TRBV9 combines with J gene TRBJ2-7, with 10 bases that match TRBD1. After removal of 3 bases from V and 4 bases from J, the junction contained 4 bases not matched to a gene. This CDR3 is 14 amino acids long. Germline V gene data show CDR1 as SGDLS and CDR2 as YYNGEE.

This clone was picked up a small number of times. The chain uses TRBV19 and TRBJ1-5; TRBD1 is a possible D gene (6 bases). This CDR3 contains 15 residues. Trimming shortened V by 5 bases and J by 2 bases, and 13 bases separated the two germline ends. Germline assignment: CDR1 LNHDA and CDR2 SQIVND (reference sequence). CDR3 bases: TGTGCCAGTAGTTCGGTGGGGGCTGGCAATCAGCCCCAGCATTTT. It specifies CASSSVGAGNQPQHF.

V usage is TRBV6-6 and J usage is TRBJ2-1; 7 bases agree with TRBD2. Germline CDR1 MNHNY, CDR2 SVGAGI (reference sequence). V lost 7 bases, J lost 2 bases, and 5 bases stayed unmatched. The CDR3 spans 14 residues. CDR3 sequence: CASNTGTTYNEQFF. In DNA form, the CDR3 reads TGTGCCAGCAACACCGGGACTACCTACAATGAGCAGTTCTTC.

The rearrangement links TRBV19 to TRBJ1-2, with 7 bases lining up with TRBD1. This CDR3 contains 16 residues. V lost 6 bases to trimming and J lost 0 bases; unmatched junction nucleotides: 10. CDR1 is LNHDA and CDR2 is SQIVND in the germline V gene (reference sequence). This CDR3 is CASRPLVGTANYGYTF. The DNA of the CDR3 is TGTGCCAGTAGACCCCTCGTCGGGACAGCTAACTATGGCTACACCTTC.

This rearrangement joins TRBV4-2 to TRBJ2-2; weak D call: TRBD2 (5 bases). The CDR3 is made up of 13 amino acids. In germline, CDR1 is LGHNA, CDR2 YNFKEQ. V gave up 3 bases and J gave up 6 bases, with 8 bases separating them. CDR3 nucleotide sequence: TGTGCCAGCAGCCAGGAGGACGCCGGGGAGCTGTTTTTT. Encoded protein: CASSQEDAGELFF.

V is TRBV7-8 and J is TRBJ2-7; D is undetermined. V lost 1 base, J lost 2 bases, and 9 bases lay in between. Looked up from germline, CDR1 is SGHVS and CDR2 is FQNEAQ. The CDR3 has 14 amino acids. CDR3 coding DNA: TGTGCCAGCAGCTTAGGAGGCAAACCCTACGAGCAGTACTTC. Its protein product is CASSLGGKPYEQYF.

This chain links TRBV5-1 with TRBJ2-7; 10 nucleotides match TRBD2. The V and J ends lost 5 bases and 3 bases, in that order; junction bases with no gene match: 5. This CDR3 region has 14 residues. Germline CDR1 SGHRS, CDR2 YFSETQ. The CDR3 reads CASSLAGALYEQYF. In DNA form, the CDR3 reads TGCGCCAGCAGTCTAGCGGGGGCCCTCTACGAGCAGTACTTC.

This clone is deemed medium-sized. The CDR3 nucleotides are TGTGCCAGCAGCCAAGTGTTGTACTCGTTGAGTTATCCCGAGCAGTACTTC. Translated: CASSQVLYSLSYPEQYF. The J gene is TRBJ2-7, the V gene TRBV4-2; D remains unclear. V shed 1 base and J shed 6 bases, with 22 bases lying between them. This CDR3 contains 17 residues. CDR1 and CDR2 (germline): LGHNA, YNFKEQ.

The J gene is TRBJ2-7, the V gene TRBV19; no clear D. This CDR3 has 13 amino acids. Trimming took off 0 bases at V and 3 bases at J, with 6 bases between the two ends. Germline assignment: CDR1 LNHDA and CDR2 SQIVND (reference sequence). In DNA form, the CDR3 reads TGTGCCAGTAGTATAGAGGCAGGCTACGAGCAGTACTTC. Translated, it gives CASSIEAGYEQYF.

This chain joins TRBV19 and TRBJ2-1; TRBD1 aligns across 9 bases. CDR3 length: 15 amino acids. Unmatched junction bases numbered 3, after V lost 2 bases and J lost 4 bases. From germline, CDR1 is LNHDA and CDR2 SQIVND (reference sequence). The CDR3 nucleotides are TGTGCCAGTAGTATACGACAGGGGGTATACAATGAGCAGTTCTTC. As protein: CASSIRQGVYNEQFF.

CDR3 sequence (DNA): TGTGCCATCAGGGGGACAGGGCAGGACTATGGCTACACCTTC. Amino acid sequence: CAIRGTGQDYGYTF. This chain uses TRBV10-3 with TRBJ1-2; 9 bases fit TRBD1. The germline CDR1 and CDR2 sequences are ENHRY and SYGVKD. The junction had 5 bases not matched to a gene; V was cut back by 6 bases and J by 3 bases. CDR3 size: 14 residues.